The present T cell receptor beta chain was sequenced within a study of shared clonotypes between healthy human individuals. Germline assignment: CDR1 MNHEY and CDR2 SMNVEV (reference sequence). This CDR3 is built from 14 residues. V gave up 0 bases and J gave up 4 bases, with 9 bases separating them. Negatively enriched CD4+ T cells were divided by CD45RA into naive and memory. Data came from immunoSEQ multiplex PCR; TCRdb stores just in-frame clones and leaves some out. The sample holds hundreds of thousands of clones, around four fifths seen once. Material for sequencing was memory CD4+ T cells sorted from blood. Stated subset: CD45RA-negative fraction. This chain links TRBV27 with TRBJ1-1, with D possibly being TRBD1 (5 bases). This TCR was recovered from a man younger than 40 in good health. CDR3 nucleotides: TGTGCCAGCAGTTTATCGTCGGGGGGCACTGAAGCTTTCTTT. Encoded protein: CASSLSSGGTEAFF.